This T cell receptor (beta chain) comes out of a study of cytomegalovirus exposure and HLA in healthy donors. Background on the study: Sequencing of about 179 million T cells in an earlier analysis found 95 million to 120 million unique TCR beta sequences. The study's findings and limits: It has been reported that TCR beta sequences accurately predicted the HLA-A and HLA-B alleles of most subjects. In a later analysis, an Asian-associated ancestry cluster reportedly showed fewer N-insertions than the roughly 690-donor mean. Most TCRs appeared rarely, but some public TCRs recurred in many donors.

Turning to this clone: As yet, its antigen is unknown.

13 Jbeta primers and 60 Vbeta primers were used for the PCR. Assay used: immunoSEQ multiplex PCR; TCRdb lists only in-frame clones, some missing. Of 150,000 to 200,000 clones in the sample, approximately 78% were seen once. The CDR3 has 16 amino acids. Trimming took off 0 bases at V and 2 bases at J, with 12 bases between the two ends. Per germline, CDR1 MGHRA and CDR2 YSYEKL. This TCR was recovered from a woman in her thirties or forties in good health and CMV-seronegative. V is TRBV4-1 and J is TRBJ2-3, with a weak D call TRBD2 (6 bases). Sequencing was done on a sample of PBMCs. CDR3: CASSQDRGLYTDTQYF. The CDR3 region has the DNA TGCGCCAGCAGCCAAGATAGGGGACTCTACACAGATACGCAGTATTTT.